This is a list of T cell receptor beta chains from one sample in a study of blood T cells in healthy people across ages. Using its own MiXCR run on the 5' RACE reads, TCRdb lists one record per CDR3 protein. The profile shows about 1.5 million distinct CDR3 sequences, about 45% of them singletons. The sequenced sample was blood. The receptor set was obtained from a woman between 18 and 30 years old in good health. Each CDR3 is given with its conserved first and last residue. A D gene is named only where the DNA matches it firmly. Only some rows state a clone size, as once, few, many or a class for expanded clones.

v_call: TRBV11-2
d_call: .
j_call: TRBJ1-1
clone_size: .
cdr3_aa: CASSLVPLVGTEAFF
cdr3_nt: TGTGCCAGCAGCTTAGTCCCCCTAGTCGGCACTGAAGCTTTCTTT

v_call: TRBV15
d_call: .
j_call: TRBJ1-1
clone_size: .
cdr3_aa: CATGRDQVPREAFF
cdr3_nt: TGTGCCACCGGCAGAGATCAAGTCCCGCGGGAAGCTTTCTTT

v_call: TRBV10-1
d_call: .
j_call: TRBJ2-4
clone_size: .
cdr3_aa: CASSEFGSAKNIQYF
cdr3_nt: TGCGCCAGCAGTGAGTTCGGCTCAGCCAAAAACATTCAGTACTTC

v_call: TRBV27
d_call: TRBD1
j_call: TRBJ2-3
clone_size: .
cdr3_aa: CATRRGTGTSTDTQYF
cdr3_nt: TGTGCCACCCGACGAGGGACAGGTACTAGCACAGATACGCAGTATTTT

v_call: TRBV7-9
d_call: TRBD1
j_call: TRBJ2-6
clone_size: .
cdr3_aa: CASSPTGANSGANVLTF
cdr3_nt: TGTGCCAGCAGCCCCACAGGGGCAAACTCTGGGGCCAACGTCCTGACTTTC

v_call: TRBV20-1
d_call: .
j_call: TRBJ2-7
clone_size: .
cdr3_aa: CSANRDTTYEQYF
cdr3_nt: TGCAGTGCTAACCGGGACACCACCTATGAGCAGTACTTC

v_call: TRBV7-2
d_call: .
j_call: TRBJ1-2
clone_size: .
cdr3_aa: CASSAQSVDGYTF
cdr3_nt: TGTGCCAGCAGCGCACAATCTGTCGATGGCTACACCTTC

v_call: TRBV6-5
d_call: .
j_call: TRBJ1-2
clone_size: .
cdr3_aa: CASSYDRGKGYTF
cdr3_nt: TGTGCCAGCAGTTACGACCGAGGAAAAGGCTACACCTTC

v_call: TRBV11-2
d_call: .
j_call: TRBJ1-2
clone_size: few
cdr3_aa: CASSPGGLGSANYGYTF
cdr3_nt: TGTGCCAGCAGCCCGGGAGGGTTAGGGTCGGCTAACTATGGCTACACCTTC

v_call: TRBV4-1
d_call: .
j_call: TRBJ2-5
clone_size: .
cdr3_aa: CASSLGQYYNEQYF
cdr3_nt: TGCGCCAGCAGCCTCGGACAGTACTACAATGAGCAGTACTTC

v_call: TRBV14
d_call: TRBD1
j_call: TRBJ2-1
clone_size: .
cdr3_aa: CASSQPDRGGPNEQFF
cdr3_nt: TGTGCCAGCAGCCAACCCGACAGGGGCGGACCTAATGAGCAGTTCTTC

v_call: TRBV12-3/TRBV12-4
d_call: .
j_call: TRBJ2-5
clone_size: few
cdr3_aa: CASRPDSFLQETQYF
cdr3_nt: TGTGCCAGCAGACCCGACTCGTTTCTTCAAGAGACCCAGTACTTC

v_call: TRBV4-1
d_call: .
j_call: TRBJ2-3
clone_size: many
cdr3_aa: CASSPQGLADTQYF
cdr3_nt: TGCGCCAGCAGCCCTCAAGGACTCGCAGATACGCAGTATTTT

v_call: TRBV12-3/TRBV12-4
d_call: TRBD2
j_call: TRBJ2-5
clone_size: .
cdr3_aa: CASSLVGGGRPKTQYF
cdr3_nt: TGTGCCAGCTCCCTAGTTGGGGGGGGACGCCCGAAGACCCAGTACTTC

v_call: TRBV27
d_call: TRBD1
j_call: TRBJ2-3
clone_size: .
cdr3_aa: CASRLIPGQGSAQYF
cdr3_nt: TGTGCCAGCAGACTAATCCCGGGACAGGGTAGTGCACAGTATTTT

v_call: TRBV4-3
d_call: .
j_call: TRBJ1-3
clone_size: few
cdr3_aa: CASSHPTVSSGNTIYF
cdr3_nt: TGCGCCAGCAGCCACCCGACAGTTTCCTCTGGAAACACCATATATTTT

v_call: TRBV4-1
d_call: .
j_call: TRBJ1-1
clone_size: few
cdr3_aa: CASSPDQNRVTTEAFF
cdr3_nt: TGCGCCAGCAGCCCCGATCAAAACAGGGTTACCACTGAAGCTTTCTTT

v_call: TRBV28
d_call: TRBD1
j_call: TRBJ1-1
clone_size: few
cdr3_aa: CASSSFPRDRENTEAFF
cdr3_nt: TGTGCCAGCAGTTCGTTCCCCCGGGACAGGGAGAACACTGAAGCTTTCTTT

v_call: TRBV10-3
d_call: TRBD2
j_call: TRBJ2-7
clone_size: .
cdr3_aa: CATQGWEGDPYEQYF
cdr3_nt: TGTGCCACGCAAGGCTGGGAGGGAGACCCCTACGAGCAGTACTTC

v_call: TRBV5-1
d_call: .
j_call: TRBJ1-2
clone_size: .
cdr3_aa: CASSSVDGTNYGYTF
cdr3_nt: TGCGCCAGCAGCTCAGTGGACGGTACTAACTATGGCTACACCTTC

v_call: TRBV9
d_call: TRBD2
j_call: TRBJ2-3
clone_size: few
cdr3_aa: CASSASLAGGTTDTQYF
cdr3_nt: TGTGCCAGCAGCGCCTCGCTAGCGGGGGGGACCACAGATACGCAGTATTTT

v_call: TRBV30
d_call: .
j_call: TRBJ1-5
clone_size: few
cdr3_aa: CAWSVGRDQPQHF
cdr3_nt: TGTGCCTGGAGTGTTGGCAGGGATCAGCCCCAGCATTTT

v_call: TRBV12-3/TRBV12-4
d_call: .
j_call: TRBJ2-7
clone_size: .
cdr3_aa: CASSKPGYTHEQYF
cdr3_nt: TGTGCCAGCAGTAAGCCGGGATATACCCACGAGCAGTACTTC

v_call: TRBV29-1
d_call: .
j_call: TRBJ1-2
clone_size: .
cdr3_aa: CSVDQQYGYTF
cdr3_nt: TGCAGCGTTGATCAACAGTATGGCTACACCTTC

v_call: TRBV4-3
d_call: .
j_call: TRBJ2-1
clone_size: .
cdr3_aa: CASSHKMDNEQFF
cdr3_nt: TGCGCCAGCAGCCACAAGATGGATAATGAGCAGTTCTTC

v_call: TRBV6-1
d_call: TRBD1
j_call: TRBJ1-2
clone_size: .
cdr3_aa: CASPRDSGYGYTF
cdr3_nt: TGTGCCAGTCCCAGGGACAGTGGCTATGGCTACACCTTC

v_call: TRBV3-1
d_call: .
j_call: TRBJ2-5
clone_size: .
cdr3_aa: CASSHLTEETQYF
cdr3_nt: TGTGCCAGCAGCCATTTAACGGAAGAGACCCAGTACTTC

v_call: TRBV29-1
d_call: .
j_call: TRBJ2-7
clone_size: .
cdr3_aa: CGVAGGLSYEQYF
cdr3_nt: TGCGGCGTTGCAGGAGGGCTCTCCTACGAGCAGTACTTC

v_call: TRBV27
d_call: .
j_call: TRBJ2-7
clone_size: .
cdr3_aa: CASSPIRAVPNYEQYF
cdr3_nt: TGTGCCAGCAGTCCTATCAGAGCGGTTCCGAACTACGAGCAGTACTTC

v_call: TRBV7-2
d_call: .
j_call: TRBJ2-1
clone_size: .
cdr3_aa: CASSPTARNEQFF
cdr3_nt: TGTGCCAGCAGCCCCACAGCTAGAAATGAGCAGTTCTTC

v_call: TRBV6-5
d_call: .
j_call: TRBJ2-2
clone_size: .
cdr3_aa: CASSPLGSDYTGELFF
cdr3_nt: TGTGCCAGCAGTCCCCTCGGGAGCGACTACACCGGGGAGCTGTTTTTT

v_call: TRBV20-1
d_call: TRBD2
j_call: TRBJ2-3
clone_size: .
cdr3_aa: CSARSSGGSGDTQYF
cdr3_nt: TGCAGTGCTAGGTCTAGCGGGGGGTCCGGAGATACGCAGTATTTT

v_call: TRBV7-2
d_call: .
j_call: TRBJ2-1
clone_size: .
cdr3_aa: CASSLGAGVDNEQFF
cdr3_nt: TGTGCCAGCAGCTTAGGTGCAGGGGTAGACAATGAGCAGTTCTTC

v_call: TRBV27
d_call: .
j_call: TRBJ2-6
clone_size: few
cdr3_aa: CASSLSAYGANVLTF
cdr3_nt: TGTGCCAGCAGTTTATCGGCCTACGGGGCCAACGTCCTGACTTTC

v_call: TRBV24-1
d_call: TRBD1
j_call: TRBJ1-1
clone_size: .
cdr3_aa: CATSDGGQGEGTEAFF
cdr3_nt: TGTGCCACCAGTGATGGGGGACAGGGGGAAGGCACTGAAGCTTTCTTT

v_call: TRBV6-5
d_call: .
j_call: TRBJ1-1
clone_size: few
cdr3_aa: CASSYSSQGASGAFF
cdr3_nt: TGTGCCAGCAGTTACTCTAGCCAGGGCGCATCCGGAGCTTTCTTT

v_call: TRBV7-2
d_call: TRBD2
j_call: TRBJ2-7
clone_size: .
cdr3_aa: CASSWGGTSGISYEQYF
cdr3_nt: TGTGCCAGCAGCTGGGGTGGGACTAGCGGGATCTCCTACGAGCAGTACTTC

v_call: TRBV7-2
d_call: TRBD1
j_call: TRBJ1-2
clone_size: few
cdr3_aa: CASSSDRVGCTF
cdr3_nt: TGTGCCAGCAGCTCCGACAGGGTTGGCTGCACCTTC

v_call: TRBV25-1
d_call: .
j_call: TRBJ2-7
clone_size: few
cdr3_aa: CASSEFHEQYF
cdr3_nt: TGTGCCAGCAGTGAATTCCACGAGCAGTACTTC

v_call: TRBV20-1
d_call: .
j_call: TRBJ2-7
clone_size: few
cdr3_aa: CSARTALGYSYEQYF
cdr3_nt: TGCAGTGCGCGGACTGCATTGGGCTACTCCTACGAGCAGTACTTC

v_call: TRBV29-1
d_call: TRBD2
j_call: TRBJ2-3
clone_size: .
cdr3_aa: CSVVVWGLAGDTQYF
cdr3_nt: TGCAGCGTTGTCGTGTGGGGACTAGCTGGAGATACGCAGTATTTT

v_call: TRBV5-1
d_call: .
j_call: TRBJ1-1
clone_size: .
cdr3_aa: CASSGTLMGTEAFF
cdr3_nt: TGCGCCAGCAGCGGGACGTTGATGGGCACTGAAGCTTTCTTT

v_call: TRBV7-2
d_call: .
j_call: TRBJ2-7
clone_size: .
cdr3_aa: CASSLGPSVSEQYF
cdr3_nt: TGTGCCAGCAGCTTAGGGCCTAGCGTTTCTGAGCAGTACTTC

v_call: TRBV12-3/TRBV12-4
d_call: .
j_call: TRBJ1-1
clone_size: few
cdr3_aa: CASSLRVLYTEAFF
cdr3_nt: TGTGCCAGCAGTTTACGGGTCCTTTACACTGAAGCTTTCTTT

v_call: TRBV28
d_call: TRBD2
j_call: TRBJ2-7
clone_size: once
cdr3_aa: CAGSLSGSAYNEQYF
cdr3_nt: TGTGCCGGCAGTTTAAGCGGGAGTGCGTACAATGAGCAGTACTTC

v_call: TRBV20-1
d_call: TRBD1
j_call: TRBJ2-7
clone_size: .
cdr3_aa: CSASSGTGVYEQYF
cdr3_nt: TGCAGTGCTAGCTCCGGGACAGGGGTCTACGAGCAGTACTTC

v_call: TRBV12-3/TRBV12-4
d_call: TRBD2
j_call: TRBJ2-1
clone_size: many
cdr3_aa: CASSKTSGSSYNEQFF
cdr3_nt: TGTGCCAGCAGTAAAACTAGCGGGAGTTCGTACAATGAGCAGTTCTTC

v_call: TRBV5-6
d_call: .
j_call: TRBJ1-2
clone_size: .
cdr3_aa: CASSVSTNYGYTF
cdr3_nt: TGTGCCAGCAGCGTCAGTACTAACTATGGCTACACCTTC

v_call: TRBV20-1
d_call: TRBD2
j_call: TRBJ2-1
clone_size: few
cdr3_aa: CSIPGIAGGLSSYNEQFF
cdr3_nt: TGCAGTATTCCGGGGATAGCGGGGGGGCTCAGCTCCTACAATGAGCAGTTCTTC

v_call: TRBV18
d_call: TRBD1
j_call: TRBJ1-2
clone_size: .
cdr3_aa: CANSPDRGFGNYGYTF
cdr3_nt: TGTGCCAACTCCCCCGACAGGGGATTTGGAAACTATGGCTACACCTTC

v_call: TRBV20-1
d_call: TRBD2
j_call: TRBJ2-5
clone_size: .
cdr3_aa: CSASRLAGKINEQYF
cdr3_nt: TGCAGTGCTAGTCGGCTAGCGGGAAAGATCAATGAGCAGTACTTC